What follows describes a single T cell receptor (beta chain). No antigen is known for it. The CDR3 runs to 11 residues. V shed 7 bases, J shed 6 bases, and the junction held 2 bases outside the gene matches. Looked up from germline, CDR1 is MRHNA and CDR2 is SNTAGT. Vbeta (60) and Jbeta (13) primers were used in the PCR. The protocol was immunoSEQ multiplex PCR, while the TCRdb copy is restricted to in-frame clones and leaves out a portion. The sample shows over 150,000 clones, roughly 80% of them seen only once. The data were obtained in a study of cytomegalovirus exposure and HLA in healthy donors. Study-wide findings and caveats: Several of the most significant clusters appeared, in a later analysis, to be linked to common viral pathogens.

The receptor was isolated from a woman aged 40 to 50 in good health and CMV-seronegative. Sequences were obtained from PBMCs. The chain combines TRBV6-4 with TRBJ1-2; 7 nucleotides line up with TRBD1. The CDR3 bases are TGTGCCAGCAAGCAGGGGGATGGCTACACCTTC. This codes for CASKQGDGYTF.